This T cell receptor (beta chain) emerged from a study of human T cells and chemical hapten exposure. As for time point: pre-sensitization, week 0. The treatment denotes: therapeutic diphenylcyclopropenone sensitization with weekly scalp DPC. TCRdb analysed the RACE reads with MiXCR anew, one entry per CDR3 protein. Altogether 280,000 or so distinct CDR3 sequences are present, around 7.3% being singletons, with the ten largest covering 1.2%. Germline V lookup: CDR1 SGHTA, CDR2 FQGNSA. The CDR3 has 15 residues. As concerns this clonotype: The junction shows a germline mismatch at one end, possibly a read error.

The chain combines TRBV7-2 with TRBJ2-1, with 12 positions matching TRBD2. The sample consisted of whole blood, taken in connection with sensitization to the hapten diphenylcyclopropenone (DPC). The TCR originated in a man between 18 and 35 years old with alopecia areata. Some clones in this sample may be carry-over from other donors' samples. CDR3 region: CASSLLAGGYNELFF. CDR3 bases: TGTGCCAGCAGCTTACTAGCGGGGGGGTACAATGAGCTGTTCTTC. Drawing the rest from reference TRBV7-2 and TRBJ2-1, the complete variable domain is GAGVSQSPSNKVTEKGKDVELRCDPISGHTALYWYRQSLGQGLEFLIYFQGNSAPDKSGLPSDRFSAERTGGSVSTLTIQRTQQEDSAVYLCASSLLAGGYNELFFGPGTRLTVL.